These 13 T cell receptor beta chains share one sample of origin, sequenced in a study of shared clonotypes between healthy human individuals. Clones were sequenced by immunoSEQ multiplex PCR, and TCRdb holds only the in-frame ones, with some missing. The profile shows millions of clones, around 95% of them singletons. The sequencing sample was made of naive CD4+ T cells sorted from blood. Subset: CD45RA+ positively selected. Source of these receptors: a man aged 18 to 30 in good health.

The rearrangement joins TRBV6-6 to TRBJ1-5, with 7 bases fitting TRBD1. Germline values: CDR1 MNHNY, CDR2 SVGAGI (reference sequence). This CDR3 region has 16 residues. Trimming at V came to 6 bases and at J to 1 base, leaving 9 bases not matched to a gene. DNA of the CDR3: TGTGCCAGCAGGGGACCGGGACAGTCAAGCAATCAGCCCCAGCATTTT. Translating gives CASRGPGQSSNQPQHF.

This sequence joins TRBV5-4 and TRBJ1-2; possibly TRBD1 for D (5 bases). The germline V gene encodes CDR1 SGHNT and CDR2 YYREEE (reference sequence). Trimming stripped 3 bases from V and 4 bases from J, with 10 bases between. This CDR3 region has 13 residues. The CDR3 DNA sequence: TGTGCCAGCAGCTCGGTAGGGGTCTATGGCTACACCTTC. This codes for CASSSVGVYGYTF.

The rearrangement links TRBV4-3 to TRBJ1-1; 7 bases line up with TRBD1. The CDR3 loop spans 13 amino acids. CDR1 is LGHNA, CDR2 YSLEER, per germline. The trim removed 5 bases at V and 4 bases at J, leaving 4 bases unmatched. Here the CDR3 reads CASSLQGGTEAFF. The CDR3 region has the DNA TGCGCCAGCAGCTTGCAGGGGGGCACTGAAGCTTTCTTT.

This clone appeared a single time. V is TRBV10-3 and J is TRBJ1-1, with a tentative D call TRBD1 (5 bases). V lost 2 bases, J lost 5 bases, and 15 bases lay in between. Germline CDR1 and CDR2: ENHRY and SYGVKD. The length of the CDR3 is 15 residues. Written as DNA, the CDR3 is TGTGCCATCAGTGAGACGCAGGCGGGGCCGACTGAAGCTTTCTTT. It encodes CAISETQAGPTEAFF.

The CDR3 sequence is CASSYSGTVYEQYF. DNA for the CDR3: TGTGCCAGCAGTTACTCGGGGACCGTCTACGAGCAGTACTTC. The chain joins TRBV6-5 to TRBJ2-7; D could derive from TRBD1 or TRBD2 (5 bases each). The CDR3 length is 14 residues. Germline assignment: CDR1 MNHEY and CDR2 SVGAGI. The V end was cut by 0 bases, the J end by 3 bases, with 9 bases between.

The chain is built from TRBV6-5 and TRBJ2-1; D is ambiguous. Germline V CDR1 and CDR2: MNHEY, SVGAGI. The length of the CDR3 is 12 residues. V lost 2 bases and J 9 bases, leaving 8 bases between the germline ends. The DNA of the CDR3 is TGTGCCAGCAGTTACATAGGGCTTGAGCAGTTCTTC. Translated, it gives CASSYIGLEQFF.

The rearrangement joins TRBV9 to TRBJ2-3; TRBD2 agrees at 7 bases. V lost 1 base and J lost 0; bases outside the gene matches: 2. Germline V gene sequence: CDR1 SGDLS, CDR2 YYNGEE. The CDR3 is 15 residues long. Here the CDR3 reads CASSVSGTSTDTQYF. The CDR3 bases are TGTGCCAGCAGCGTAAGCGGGACTAGCACAGATACGCAGTATTTT.

The CDR3 DNA is TGTGCCAGCAGGCGATCCCGGGGGTCCACCTACGAGCAGTACTTC. It yields the protein CASRRSRGSTYEQYF. The chain links TRBV28 to TRBJ2-7, with TRBD2 as a possible D gene (6 bases). The CDR3 consists of 15 residues. Trimming took off 6 bases at V and 2 bases at J, with 17 bases between the two ends. Germline V gene sequence: CDR1 MDHEN, CDR2 SYDVKM. The variable domain in full, with the rest retrieved from reference TRBV28 and TRBJ2-7, is DVKVTQSSRYLVKRTGEKVFLECVQDMDHENMFWYRQDPGLGLRLIYFSYDVKMKEKGDIPEGYSVSREKKERFSLILESASTNQTSMYLCASRRSRGSTYEQYFGPGTRLTVT.

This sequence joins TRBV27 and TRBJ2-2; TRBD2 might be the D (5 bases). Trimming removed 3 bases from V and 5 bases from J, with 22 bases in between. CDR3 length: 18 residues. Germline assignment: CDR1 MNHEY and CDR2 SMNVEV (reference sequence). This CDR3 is CASSLRANIGDATGELFF. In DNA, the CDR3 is TGTGCCAGCAGTTTGCGGGCCAATATCGGGGATGCAACCGGGGAGCTGTTTTTT.

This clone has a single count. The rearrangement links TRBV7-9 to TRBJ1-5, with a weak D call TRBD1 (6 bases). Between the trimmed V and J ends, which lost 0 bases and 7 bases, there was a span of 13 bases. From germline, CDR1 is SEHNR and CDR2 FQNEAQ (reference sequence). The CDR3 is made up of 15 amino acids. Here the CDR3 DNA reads TGTGCCAGCAGCTTAGCCGGTCCAGGGGAGCAGCCCCAGCATTTT. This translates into CASSLAGPGEQPQHF.

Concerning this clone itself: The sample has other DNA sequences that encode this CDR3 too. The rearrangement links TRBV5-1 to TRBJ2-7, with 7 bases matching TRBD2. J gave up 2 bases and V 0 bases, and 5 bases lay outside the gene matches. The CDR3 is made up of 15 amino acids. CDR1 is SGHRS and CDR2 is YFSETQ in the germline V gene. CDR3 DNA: TGCGCCAGCAGCTTGGTCTCGGGAGGCCCCTACGAGCAGTACTTC. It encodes CASSLVSGGPYEQYF.

CDR3 region: CAIKGTGNTEAFF. The CDR3 nucleotides are TGTGCCATCAAGGGGACAGGGAACACTGAAGCTTTCTTT. The V and J genes are TRBV10-3 and TRBJ1-1; 8 nucleotides match TRBD1. Germline V gives CDR1 ENHRY, CDR2 SYGVKD. This CDR3 contains 13 residues. The V gene end was trimmed by 7 bases and the J gene end by 1 base; junction bases not matched to a gene: 2.

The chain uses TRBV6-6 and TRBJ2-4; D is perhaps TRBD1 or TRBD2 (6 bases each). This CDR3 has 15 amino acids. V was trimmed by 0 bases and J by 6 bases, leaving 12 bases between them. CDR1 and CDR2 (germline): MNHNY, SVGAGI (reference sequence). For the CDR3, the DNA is TGTGCCAGCAGTTACTCTGGGGGGCGCGGAAACATTCAGTACTTC. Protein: CASSYSGGRGNIQYF.